This T cell receptor (beta chain) comes out of a study of blood T cells in healthy people across ages. Findings and limits, study-wide: Age advanced and TCR beta diversity per million T cells fell, roughly linearly.

There are a few counts of this clonotype. Antigen: not known. A second PCR, run for 7 to 11 cycles, used a sample-barcoded 5' primer plus a J-beta primer mix. Every molecule of cDNA carried a tag from a template-switch adaptor with 12 random nucleotides. TCRdb passed the 5' RACE reads through MiXCR, listing each CDR3 protein once. The sample consists of about 1.5 million distinct CDR3 sequences, 42% of them appearing once. The V segment lost 0 bases and the J segment 2 bases; nucleotides outside the gene matches: 9. CDR1 SGDLS and CDR2 YYNGEE come from the germline V gene. This CDR3 spans 17 amino acids. Isolation recovered at least 6.5 million PBMCs from every sample.

The sample taken for sequencing was blood. The rearrangement joins TRBV9 to TRBJ1-1, with 8 bases fitting TRBD1. This TCR derives from a woman between 18 and 29 years old in good health. The CDR3 DNA is TGTGCCAGCAGCGTAGCGAAGGACAGGGATGATAACACTGAAGCTTTCTTT. Translation gives CASSVAKDRDDNTEAFF.